This is a list of T cell receptor beta chains from one sample in a study of T-cell reconstitution after alpha-beta-depleted transplantation in children. TCRdb reanalysed the PCR reads using MiXCR and keeps one entry per CDR3 protein. The sample holds about 280,000 distinct CDR3 sequences, about 9.9% seen once. The sample consisted of peripheral blood, taken 180 days after TCRalphabeta/CD19-depleted stem cell transplant. These receptors were taken from a male patient between 2 and 10 years old who had a stem cell transplant for chronic granulomatous disease, so the T cells may come from the graft donor. Each CDR3 is given with its conserved first and last residue. The D gene is left open where the match is weak. Some rows have no size entry. The others give once, few or many, or a class for an expanded clone.

clone_size: many; d_call: TRBD1; j_call: TRBJ2-6; v_call: TRBV12-3/TRBV12-4; cdr3_aa: CASSLRGLGANVLTF; cdr3_nt: TGTGCCAGCAGTTTAAGGGGGCTTGGGGCCAACGTCCTGACTTTC
clone_size: many; d_call: TRBD2; j_call: TRBJ2-1; v_call: TRBV13; cdr3_aa: CASSLVGGLANYNEQFF; cdr3_nt: TGTGCCAGCAGCTTAGTCGGGGGACTAGCAAACTACAATGAGCAGTTCTTC
clone_size: many; d_call: NA; j_call: TRBJ2-7; v_call: TRBV25-1; cdr3_aa: CASSPGGAYEQYF; cdr3_nt: TGTGCCAGCAGCCCCGGGGGAGCTTACGAGCAGTACTTC
clone_size: many; d_call: TRBD2; j_call: TRBJ2-5; v_call: TRBV4-1; cdr3_aa: CASSQLERGGRETQYF; cdr3_nt: TGCGCCAGCAGCCAACTTGAGCGGGGGGGCCGGGAGACCCAGTACTTC
clone_size: many; d_call: TRBD1; j_call: TRBJ2-3; v_call: TRBV15; cdr3_aa: CATSRDIPGTGTDTQYF; cdr3_nt: TGTGCCACCAGCAGAGATATCCCCGGGACAGGCACAGATACGCAGTATTTT
clone_size: many; d_call: NA; j_call: TRBJ2-2; v_call: TRBV5-8; cdr3_aa: CASSLEGTINTGELFF; cdr3_nt: TGTGCCAGCAGCCTGGAGGGGACAATAAACACCGGGGAGCTGTTTTTT
clone_size: many; d_call: NA; j_call: TRBJ2-7; v_call: TRBV3-1; cdr3_aa: CASSQDPGDKVDEQYF; cdr3_nt: TGTGCCAGCAGCCAAGACCCCGGGGACAAAGTAGACGAGCAGTACTTC
clone_size: many; d_call: NA; j_call: TRBJ2-2; v_call: TRBV7-9; cdr3_aa: CASRWTEYTGELFF; cdr3_nt: TGTGCCAGCAGGTGGACAGAGTACACCGGGGAGCTGTTTTTT
clone_size: many; d_call: NA; j_call: TRBJ2-2; v_call: TRBV9; cdr3_aa: CASSVYTHTGELFF; cdr3_nt: TGTGCCAGCAGCGTCTATACCCACACCGGGGAGCTGTTTTTT
clone_size: many; d_call: TRBD1; j_call: TRBJ2-3; v_call: TRBV5-1; cdr3_aa: CASRWMGDRISTDTQYF; cdr3_nt: TGCGCCAGCAGGTGGATGGGGGACAGGATTTCCACAGATACGCAGTATTTT
clone_size: many; d_call: NA; j_call: TRBJ2-7; v_call: TRBV5-1; cdr3_aa: CASSQNSYEQYF; cdr3_nt: TGCGCCAGCAGCCAAAACTCCTACGAGCAGTACTTC
clone_size: few; d_call: NA; j_call: TRBJ2-7; v_call: TRBV6-2/TRBV6-3; cdr3_aa: CASSYRRDYEQYF; cdr3_nt: TGTGCCAGCAGTTACCGCAGGGACTACGAGCAGTACTTC
clone_size: many; d_call: TRBD2; j_call: TRBJ2-3; v_call: TRBV24-1; cdr3_aa: CATSDFRASGGSFSADTQYF; cdr3_nt: TGTGCCACCAGTGATTTCAGGGCTAGCGGAGGATCTTTTAGTGCAGATACGCAGTATTTT
clone_size: many; d_call: NA; j_call: TRBJ2-3; v_call: TRBV9; cdr3_aa: CASSVQHRTDTQYF; cdr3_nt: TGTGCCAGCAGCGTACAGCACCGCACAGATACGCAGTATTTT
clone_size: many; d_call: TRBD2; j_call: TRBJ2-3; v_call: TRBV20-1; cdr3_aa: CSALSSGGTDTQYF; cdr3_nt: TGCAGTGCTCTAAGTAGCGGGGGCACAGATACGCAGTATTTT
clone_size: few; d_call: NA; j_call: TRBJ2-5; v_call: TRBV5-4; cdr3_aa: CASHRVGETQYF; cdr3_nt: TGTGCCTCGCACAGGGTCGGGGAGACCCAGTACTTC
clone_size: many; d_call: NA; j_call: TRBJ2-1; v_call: TRBV12-3/TRBV12-4; cdr3_aa: CASSLASGGWLPYNEQFF; cdr3_nt: TGTGCCAGCAGTTTAGCTAGTGGCGGGTGGTTGCCCTACAATGAGCAGTTCTTC
clone_size: few; d_call: NA; j_call: TRBJ2-2; v_call: TRBV7-9; cdr3_aa: CASSIEISGELFF; cdr3_nt: TGTGCCAGCAGCATAGAAATAAGCGGGGAGCTGTTTTTT
clone_size: many; d_call: TRBD2; j_call: TRBJ2-3; v_call: TRBV5-1; cdr3_aa: CASSPHLLAGSTDTQYF; cdr3_nt: TGCGCCAGCAGCCCGCACCTCCTAGCGGGGTCCACAGATACGCAGTATTTT
clone_size: many; d_call: TRBD1; j_call: TRBJ1-2; v_call: TRBV7-2; cdr3_aa: CASSSGQGARYGYTF; cdr3_nt: TGTGCCAGCAGCTCCGGACAGGGGGCCCGATATGGCTACACCTTC
clone_size: many; d_call: NA; j_call: TRBJ2-1; v_call: TRBV5-1; cdr3_aa: CASSQTGYNEQFF; cdr3_nt: TGCGCCAGCAGCCAAACAGGGTACAATGAGCAGTTCTTC
clone_size: NA; d_call: TRBD1; j_call: TRBJ2-7; v_call: TRBV19; cdr3_aa: CASSRRQGATYEQYF; cdr3_nt: TGTGCCAGTAGTCGACGACAGGGCGCAACTTACGAGCAGTACTTC
clone_size: many; d_call: NA; j_call: TRBJ1-5; v_call: TRBV18; cdr3_aa: CASSPRDSNQPQHF; cdr3_nt: TGTGCCAGCTCACCACGGGACTCCAATCAGCCCCAGCATTTT